This TCR beta chain was recovered during a study of T cell responses to AZD1222 COVID-19 vaccine. General study results and limits: A rise in Spike-specific TCR breadth and depth followed two AZD1222 doses. Only a handful of AZD1222 recipients tested seropositive at baseline. Repertoire sampling was restricted to post-peak T cell response timepoints.

Method: immunoSEQ multiplex PCR; TCRdb's copy keeps in-frame clones and lacks some. Seen here are about 200,000 clones, around 94% observed once, and the top ten hold over 1.5%. This clone occurred once. Its target is unknown. Germline V lookup: CDR1 SGHRS, CDR2 YFSETQ. CDR3 length: 14 residues. With 4 bases removed from V and 4 bases from J, the gap between germline ends came to 11 bases. Here the sequenced sample was peripheral blood, taken 28 days after the second dose of the MenACWY control vaccine. This TCR was recovered from an adult who received the MenACWY meningococcal vaccine as a control. This chain joins TRBV5-1 and TRBJ2-2, with unresolved D. Here the CDR3 reads CASSDLSSTGELFF. The CDR3 bases are TGCGCCAGCAGCGATCTGAGCAGCACCGGGGAGCTGTTTTTT.